This TCR beta chain was profiled in a study of identifying expanded T cells in peripheral blood. Assay used: immunoSEQ multiplex PCR; TCRdb lists only in-frame clones, some missing. This sample has about 78,000 clones; almost 85% occur once, and the top ten carry about 18%. Collection occurred without any documented infections or immune events in donors. In regard to this clone: Its antigen is undetermined.

General study points: Technical replicates showed about 1.2 changed clones; two weeks 15 to 20; four weeks 19. Across healthy donors, higher total template counts meant significantly greater roughly two-week count variance.

Sequenced material: blood. This clonotype was obtained from a person between 18 and 75 years old in good health.

The CDR3 spells CSVEQGASYEQYF. CDR3 coding DNA: TGCAGCGTTGAACAGGGTGCCTCCTACGAGCAGTACTTC. The rearrangement joins TRBV29-1 to TRBJ2-7, with D tentatively TRBD1 (5 bases). Trimming took off 2 bases at V and 0 bases at J, with 8 bases between the two ends. The CDR3 spans 13 residues. The V gene's germline CDR1 is SQVTM and CDR2 ANQGSEA.